This TCR beta chain was documented in a study of T cells in Graves' hyperthyroidism and ophthalmopathy. Study-wide results and limits: A 13 V-J model separated ophthalmopathy from stable hyperthyroidism. The blood repertoire included most of the expanded thyroid clonotypes above 0.001.

From RNA transcripts, TCR beta CDR3 regions were amplified. The HTBI primer set drove a first-round RT-PCR of the TCR CDR3. TCRdb re-derived calls from the multiplex PCR reads in MiXCR, one entry per CDR3 protein. The table records approximately 570,000 distinct CDR3 sequences, 15% to 20% of them present only once. The germline V gene has CDR1 SGHRS and CDR2 YFSETQ. The CDR3 runs to 15 residues. V lost 9 bases and J 0 bases, leaving 16 bases between the germline ends. This clonotype was picked up a small number of times. Its antigen is currently unknown. The chain combines TRBV5-1 with TRBJ2-4; D remains unclear. The origin of this receptor is a man aged 40-49 years with Graves' ophthalmopathy. Sequenced sample: blood. The CDR3 DNA sequence: TGCGCCATGGGCAGCCTAACCCTAGCCAAAAACATTCAGTACTTC. Amino acid sequence: CAMGSLTLAKNIQYF.